The 10 T cell receptor beta chains presented below share a single source sample, sequenced in a study of CD8 T cells in ankylosing spondylitis. Study-wide results and limits: Blood from ankylosing spondylitis patients appeared to carry a characteristic roughly eight-variant TCR beta motif.

These TCRs' antigens remain unknown. A single record per CDR3 protein comes from TCRdb applying MiXCR to the 5' RACE reads. The table has about 840,000 distinct CDR3 sequences, 10% to 15% seen once. The sequenced sample consisted of blood, either unsorted or a sorted T cell fraction (not recorded which). These receptors were obtained from a male donor with ankylosing spondylitis.

This chain uses TRBV4-3 with TRBJ2-1; D unclear. V was shortened by 4 bases and J by 8 bases, with 12 bases between the two germline ends. This CDR3 is 13 amino acids long. In germline, CDR1 is LGHNA, CDR2 YSLEER. The CDR3 DNA sequence: TGCGCCAGCAGCCGTATTGGATTGGATGAGCAGTTCTTC. Translated: CASSRIGLDEQFF.

The chain has TRBV20-1 and TRBJ2-3, with TRBD1 identical over 11 bases. In germline, CDR1 is DFQATT, CDR2 SNEGSKA (reference sequence). The ends lost 8 bases at V and 5 bases at J; junction bases unmatched: 6. CDR3 length: 13 amino acids. The CDR3, as DNA: TGCAGTACCAGGACAGGGGGCATAGATACGCAGTATTTT. Translating it yields CSTRTGGIDTQYF.

The sample holds many counts of this clonotype. The genes are TRBV20-1 and TRBJ2-7; 11 nucleotides match TRBD2. CDR1 and CDR2 from the germline V gene are DFQATT and SNEGSKA (reference sequence). J gave up 1 base and V 5 bases, and 1 base lay outside the gene matches. The CDR3 has 13 amino acids. The DNA of the CDR3 is TGCAGTGCTTTAGCGGGAGGGTCCTACGAGCAGTACTTC. It yields the protein CSALAGGSYEQYF.

This clonotype has only a few counts. V is TRBV10-3 and J is TRBJ1-2, with D unclear. Germline V gene lookup returns CDR1 ENHRY and CDR2 SYGVKD. V lost 9 bases, J lost 3 bases, and 14 bases lay in between. This CDR3 spans 13 amino acids. The CDR3 loop is CAIPGPQYYGYTF. In nucleotides, the CDR3 is TGTGCCATTCCGGGTCCTCAGTACTATGGCTACACCTTC.

This sequence joins TRBV7-2 and TRBJ1-5; 8 bases map to TRBD1. The CDR3 has 15 residues. The V and J ends lost 5 bases and 3 bases, in that order; junction bases with no gene match: 6. Germline V CDR1 and CDR2: SGHTA, FQGNSA. DNA of the CDR3: TGTGCCAGCAGCGGAAGGACAGGGACCAATCAGCCCCAGCATTTT. Its protein product is CASSGRTGTNQPQHF.

This rearrangement joins TRBV20-1 to TRBJ1-2, with D perhaps matching TRBD1 (6 bases). The germline V gene has CDR1 DFQATT and CDR2 SNEGSKA (reference sequence). The ends were cut back, 0 bases at V and 4 bases at J, with 12 bases in the middle. This CDR3 comprises 14 residues. The CDR3 bases are TGCAGTGCTAGAGATGGAACAGGGACCTATGGCTACACCTTC. Its protein is CSARDGTGTYGYTF.

The CDR3 bases are TGTGCCAGCAGCTTGGGGGGGTCCGGATTCTATGGCTACACCTTC. Translating it yields CASSLGGSGFYGYTF. V usage is TRBV6-2 or TRBV6-3 and J usage is TRBJ1-2, with a tentative D call TRBD1 (5 bases). Trimming cost V 6 bases and J 4 bases, with 18 bases left between them. Germline CDR1 is MNHEY and CDR2 is SVGEGT. This CDR3 has 15 amino acids.

This clonotype was found many times. The genes are TRBV29-1 and TRBJ2-1, with 11 bases lining up with TRBD2. In germline, CDR1 is SQVTM, CDR2 ANQGSEA. With 4 bases clipped from V and 1 base from J, the junction kept 9 bases outside the gene matches. The CDR3 has 17 amino acids. The CDR3 sequence is CSVVWLAGGGSYNEQFF. The CDR3 nucleotides read TGCAGCGTTGTATGGCTAGCGGGAGGTGGATCCTACAATGAGCAGTTCTTC.

This clonotype was seen more than once but under ten times. The V call is TRBV4-3, the J call TRBJ2-3; 7 nucleotides match TRBD2. With V trimmed by 3 bases and J by 4 bases, 7 bases remained unmatched. Germline V gene lookup returns CDR1 LGHNA and CDR2 YSLEER. The CDR3 extends over 15 amino acids. The CDR3 protein is CASSQETSLADTQYF. For the CDR3, the DNA is TGCGCCAGCAGCCAGGAGACTAGCCTCGCAGATACGCAGTATTTT.

The chain recombines TRBV5-1 with TRBJ2-7; D gene unclear. Germline V CDR1 and CDR2: SGHRS, YFSETQ. V lost 4 bases to trimming and J lost 7 bases, with 9 bases between them. There are 11 residues in the CDR3. Here the CDR3 reads CASSAPGEQYF. The CDR3, as DNA: TGCGCCAGCAGCGCTCCGGGTGAGCAGTACTTC.